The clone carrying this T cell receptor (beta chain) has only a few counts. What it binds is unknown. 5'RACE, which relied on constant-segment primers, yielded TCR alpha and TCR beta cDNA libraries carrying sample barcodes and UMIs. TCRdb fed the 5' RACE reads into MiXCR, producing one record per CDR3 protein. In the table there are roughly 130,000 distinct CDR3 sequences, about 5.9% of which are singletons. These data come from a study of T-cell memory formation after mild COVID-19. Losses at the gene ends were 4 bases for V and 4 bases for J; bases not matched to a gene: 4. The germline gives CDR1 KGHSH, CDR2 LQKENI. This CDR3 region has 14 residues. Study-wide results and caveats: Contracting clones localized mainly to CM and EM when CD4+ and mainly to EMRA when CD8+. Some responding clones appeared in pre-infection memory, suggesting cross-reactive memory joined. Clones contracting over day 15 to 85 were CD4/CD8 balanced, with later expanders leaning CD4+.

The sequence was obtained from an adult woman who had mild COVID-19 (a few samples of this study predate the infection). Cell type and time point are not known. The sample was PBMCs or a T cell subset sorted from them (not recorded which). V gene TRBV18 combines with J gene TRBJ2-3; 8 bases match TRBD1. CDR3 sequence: CASSRTGSADTQYF. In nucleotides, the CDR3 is TGTGCCAGCTCACGGACAGGGAGTGCAGATACGCAGTATTTT.